The rows below give T cell receptor beta chains drawn from one sample of a study of early T cells in non-severe SARS-CoV-2 infection. TCRdb itself ran the 5' RACE reads through MiXCR, one entry per CDR3 protein. The sample holds some 98,000 distinct CDR3 sequences, approximately 15% seen once. The sample was whole blood. The receptors here all came from an adult who was a healthcare worker with PCR-confirmed SARS-CoV-2 infection or an uninfected control (not recorded which). The CDR3 runs from the conserved cysteine through the conserved F or W. The order of the fields is J gene, clone size, D gene, V gene, CDR3 DNA, CDR3 protein. D genes are given only for firm matches. Clone size is shown for a subset of rows, as once, few, many or a class of expanded clone.

TRBJ2-7 | many | TRBD1 | TRBV2 | TGTGCCAGCAGTGACCCGGGACAGGGTTACGAGCAGTACTTC | CASSDPGQGYEQYF
TRBJ2-2 | few | TRBD1 | TRBV19 | TGTGCCAGTAGTACCCAGGACAGGGGCACCGGGGAGCTGTTTTTT | CASSTQDRGTGELFF
TRBJ2-7 | - | TRBD1 | TRBV29-1 | TGCAGCGCGGGACAGCGCCTTCAGAGCTCCTACGAGCAGTACTTC | CSAGQRLQSSYEQYF
TRBJ2-1 | many | - | TRBV6-4 | TGTGCCAGCACCCCCGCCGCGGGAACGACCAATGAGCAGTTCTTC | CASTPAAGTTNEQFF
TRBJ1-1 | once | - | TRBV28 | TGTGCCAGCAGGTCAGGGTGGGGGACTGAAGCTTTCTTT | CASRSGWGTEAFF
TRBJ2-3 | few | - | TRBV28 | TGTGCCAGCAGCCCTGGTAGCGGAGATACGCAGTATTTT | CASSPGSGDTQYF
TRBJ1-1 | many | TRBD1 | TRBV5-6 | TGTGCCAGCAGCCCACGACAGGGGCGGAACACTGAAGCTTTCTTT | CASSPRQGRNTEAFF
TRBJ2-1 | - | - | TRBV9 | TGTGCCAGCAGCGAACGACTGGGGAGTTACAATGAGCAGTTCTTC | CASSERLGSYNEQFF
TRBJ2-7 | - | TRBD2 | TRBV28 | TGTGCCAGCAGTTCCCCCACAGGGCTAGCGGGACCCTACGAGCAGTACTTC | CASSSPTGLAGPYEQYF
TRBJ1-6 | few | - | TRBV4-2 | TGTGCCAGCAGCCAAGGAACGGATTCACCCCTCCACTTT | CASSQGTDSPLHF
TRBJ2-1 | many | TRBD1 | TRBV11-2 | TGTGCCAGCAGCTCCGGGACAGGGCCGATTGAGCAGTTCTTC | CASSSGTGPIEQFF
TRBJ2-7 | few | TRBD2 | TRBV7-6 | TGTGCCAGCAGCTTAAGCCCCGCGGGACTAGCGGACTTGGAGCAGTACTTC | CASSLSPAGLADLEQYF
TRBJ2-7 | few | TRBD1 | TRBV6-2/TRBV6-3 | TGTGCCATCCGGATGAGGGGGCCCATCTACGAGCAGTACTTC | CAIRMRGPIYEQYF
TRBJ2-5 | - | TRBD2 | TRBV3-1 | TGTGCCAGCAGCCCTGTAGCGGGCGAGGGGGAGACCCAGTACTTC | CASSPVAGEGETQYF
TRBJ1-1 | - | - | TRBV25-1 | TGTGCCAGCAGTAACGGTCACACTGAAGCTTTCTTT | CASSNGHTEAFF
TRBJ2-7 | many | - | TRBV7-6 | TGTGCCAGCAGCATAAGACTCGGTGGGGAGCAGTACTTC | CASSIRLGGEQYF
TRBJ2-1 | many | TRBD2 | TRBV4-3 | TGCGCCAGCAGCCAAGAAGCACGGCTAGCGGGAGTCCCCTACAATGAGCAGTTCTTC | CASSQEARLAGVPYNEQFF
TRBJ2-7 | once | - | TRBV21-1 | TGTGCCAGCAGCAAAGGAAGGCAGGAGAAAATCTACGAGCAGTACTTC | CASSKGRQEKIYEQYF
TRBJ2-6 | large | - | TRBV7-2 | TGTGCCAGCAGCTGGTGGTCGGTAGGCGCTGGGGCCAACGTCCTGACTTTC | CASSWWSVGAGANVLTF
TRBJ1-1 | - | - | TRBV9 | TGTGCCAGCAGCGTGAGAGATAGTCTGTCGAACACTGAAGCTTTCTTT | CASSVRDSLSNTEAFF
TRBJ2-3 | few | - | TRBV7-2 | TGTGCCAGCAGCCCCCTCGCGGACTCTAGCACAGATACGCAGTATTTT | CASSPLADSSTDTQYF
TRBJ2-2 | - | TRBD2 | TRBV11-3 | TGTGCCAGCAGCTTTGGCGGCGGGAGGTCTACCGGGGAGCTGTTTTTT | CASSFGGGRSTGELFF